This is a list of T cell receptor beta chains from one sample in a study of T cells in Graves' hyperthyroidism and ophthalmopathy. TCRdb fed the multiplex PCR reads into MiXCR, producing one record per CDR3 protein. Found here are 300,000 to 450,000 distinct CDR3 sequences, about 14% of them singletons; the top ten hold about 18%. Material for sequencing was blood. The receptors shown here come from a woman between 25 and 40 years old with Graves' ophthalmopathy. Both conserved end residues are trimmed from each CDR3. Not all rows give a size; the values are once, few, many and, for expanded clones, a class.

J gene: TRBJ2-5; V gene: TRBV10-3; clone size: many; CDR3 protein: AISSSGGSKTQY
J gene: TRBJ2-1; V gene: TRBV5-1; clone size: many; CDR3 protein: ASSFPEQGAIWNEQF
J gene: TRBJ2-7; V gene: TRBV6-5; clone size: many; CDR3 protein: ASSYSIQGVYEQY
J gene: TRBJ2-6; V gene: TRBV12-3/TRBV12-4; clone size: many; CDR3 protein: ASSSPGHRRSSGANVLT
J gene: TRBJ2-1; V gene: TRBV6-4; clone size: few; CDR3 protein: ATMEGGGKQF
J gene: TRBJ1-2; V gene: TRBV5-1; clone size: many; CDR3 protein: ASSWTWYPNYGYT
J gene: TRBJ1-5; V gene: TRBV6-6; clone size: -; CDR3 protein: ASSYSIQGNQPQH
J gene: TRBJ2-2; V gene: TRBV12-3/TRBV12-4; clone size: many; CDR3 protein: ASSSNGVTGELF
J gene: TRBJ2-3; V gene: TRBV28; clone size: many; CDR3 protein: ASSLENVRVDTQY
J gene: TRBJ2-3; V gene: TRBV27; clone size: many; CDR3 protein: ASRSISDTQY
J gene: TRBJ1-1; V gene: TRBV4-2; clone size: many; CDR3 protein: ASSQDRGSTEAF
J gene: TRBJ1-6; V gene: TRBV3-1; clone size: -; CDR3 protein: ASSPYVRRESYNSPLH
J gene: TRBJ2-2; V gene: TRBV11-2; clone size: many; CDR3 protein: ASSLAMTGELF
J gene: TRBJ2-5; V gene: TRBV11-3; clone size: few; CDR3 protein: ASSPADSDGGETQY
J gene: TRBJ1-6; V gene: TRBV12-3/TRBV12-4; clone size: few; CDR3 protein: ASTQTGLGSPLH
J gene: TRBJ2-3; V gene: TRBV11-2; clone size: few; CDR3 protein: ASSWGSTTDTQY
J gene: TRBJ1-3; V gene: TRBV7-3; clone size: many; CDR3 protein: ASSLTAPGVGSSGNTIY
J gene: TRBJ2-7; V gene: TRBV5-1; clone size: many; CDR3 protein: ASSWGLAGAYEQY
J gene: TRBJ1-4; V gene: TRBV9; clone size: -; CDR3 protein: ASSAGQYEKLF
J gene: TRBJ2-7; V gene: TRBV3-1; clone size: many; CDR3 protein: ASSQNSKTYEQY
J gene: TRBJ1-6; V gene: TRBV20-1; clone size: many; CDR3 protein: SAYHRSNYNSPLH
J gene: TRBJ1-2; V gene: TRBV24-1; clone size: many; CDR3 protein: ATRPRSYT
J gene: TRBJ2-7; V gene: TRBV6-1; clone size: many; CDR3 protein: ASSPTGGDGYEQY
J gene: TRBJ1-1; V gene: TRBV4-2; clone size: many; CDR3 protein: ASSQRGQGRFTEAF